This T cell receptor beta chain was sequenced for a study of blood T cell repertoires in COVID-19. Background on the study: There were acute and convalescent COVID-19 samples, and they came from the United States, Italy and Spain. PBMCs, B-cell-depleted T cells, or T cells were the source of the cDNA or gDNA that made up the material.

This table comes from immunoSEQ multiplex PCR, and its TCRdb copy is limited to in-frame clones, with some not included. Seen here are some 220,000 clones, around 84% observed once, and the top ten hold around 13%. Germline V gives CDR1 SGHAT, CDR2 FQNNGV. The CDR3 is 13 residues long. Trimming removed 1 base from V and 5 bases from J; junction bases left unmatched: 1. The chain joins TRBV11-2 to TRBJ1-2; 7 positions match TRBD1. This TCR was recovered from a human donor in a cohort sampled during active COVID-19. The sequencing input was peripheral blood. CDR3 in amino acids: CASSLGGQYGYTF. In DNA form, the CDR3 reads TGTGCCAGCAGCTTAGGGGGACAGTATGGCTACACCTTC.